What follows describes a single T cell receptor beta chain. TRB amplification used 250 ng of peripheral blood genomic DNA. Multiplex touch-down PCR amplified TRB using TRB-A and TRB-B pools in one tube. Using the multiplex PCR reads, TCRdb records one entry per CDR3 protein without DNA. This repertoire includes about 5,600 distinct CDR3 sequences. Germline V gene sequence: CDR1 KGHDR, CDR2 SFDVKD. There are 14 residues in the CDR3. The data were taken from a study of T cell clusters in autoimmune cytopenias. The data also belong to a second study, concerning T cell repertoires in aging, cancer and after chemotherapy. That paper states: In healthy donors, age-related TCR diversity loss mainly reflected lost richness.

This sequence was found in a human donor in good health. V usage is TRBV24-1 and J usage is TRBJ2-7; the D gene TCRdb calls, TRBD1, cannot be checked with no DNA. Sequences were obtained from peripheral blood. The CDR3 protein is CATSDFLTGSGQYF.